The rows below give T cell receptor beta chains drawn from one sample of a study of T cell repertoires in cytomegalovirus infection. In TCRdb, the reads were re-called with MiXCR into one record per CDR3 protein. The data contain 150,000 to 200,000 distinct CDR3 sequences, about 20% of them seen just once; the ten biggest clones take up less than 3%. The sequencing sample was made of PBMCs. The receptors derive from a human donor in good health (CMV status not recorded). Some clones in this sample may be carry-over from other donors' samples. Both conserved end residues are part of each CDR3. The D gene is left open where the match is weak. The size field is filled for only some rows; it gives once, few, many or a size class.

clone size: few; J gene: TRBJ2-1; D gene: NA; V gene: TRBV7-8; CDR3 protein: CASSTRPNEQFF; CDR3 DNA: TGTGCCAGCAGCACTCGCCCCAATGAGCAGTTCTTC
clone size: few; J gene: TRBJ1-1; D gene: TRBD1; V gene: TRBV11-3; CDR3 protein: CASSLNWGQGNTEAFF; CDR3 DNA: TGTGCCAGCAGCTTGAACTGGGGACAGGGGAACACTGAAGCTTTCTTT
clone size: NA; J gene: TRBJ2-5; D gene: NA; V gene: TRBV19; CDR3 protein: CASSNSGGWESQYF; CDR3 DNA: TGTGCCAGTAGTAATAGTGGGGGATGGGAGTCCCAGTACTTC
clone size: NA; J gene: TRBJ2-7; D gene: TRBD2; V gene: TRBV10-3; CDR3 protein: CASGTSGSHYEQYF; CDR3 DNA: TGTGCCTCTGGGACTAGCGGGAGTCACTACGAGCAGTACTTC
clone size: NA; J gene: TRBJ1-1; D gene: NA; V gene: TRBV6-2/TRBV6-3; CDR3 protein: CASNLRANTEAFF; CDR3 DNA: TGTGCCAGCAATTTGAGGGCGAACACTGAAGCTTTCTTT
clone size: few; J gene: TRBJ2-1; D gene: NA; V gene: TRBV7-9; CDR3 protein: CASPRNPAGDEQFF; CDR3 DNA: TGTGCCAGCCCCCGAAACCCCGCTGGCGATGAGCAGTTCTTC
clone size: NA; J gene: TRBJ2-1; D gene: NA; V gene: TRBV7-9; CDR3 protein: CASSRVGDEQFF; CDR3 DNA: TGTGCCAGCAGCCGGGTGGGGGATGAGCAGTTCTTC
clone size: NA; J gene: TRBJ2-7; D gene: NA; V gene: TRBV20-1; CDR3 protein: CSARVSSGPAYEQYF; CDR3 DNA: TGCAGTGCTAGAGTATCCTCCGGGCCCGCCTACGAGCAGTACTTC
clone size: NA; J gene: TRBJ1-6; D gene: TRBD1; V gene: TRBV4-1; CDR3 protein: CASSPTQGPPNSPLHF; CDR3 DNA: TGCGCCAGCAGCCCGACACAGGGGCCCCCCAATTCACCCCTCCACTTT
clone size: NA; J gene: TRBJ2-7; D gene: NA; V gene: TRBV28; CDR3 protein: CASSSAGNYEQYF; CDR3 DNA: TGTGCCAGCAGTTCCGCCGGGAACTACGAGCAGTACTTC
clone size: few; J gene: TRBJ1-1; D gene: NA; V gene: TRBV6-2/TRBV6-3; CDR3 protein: CASRRQKNTEAFF; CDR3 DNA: TGTGCCAGCAGACGACAGAAGAACACTGAAGCTTTCTTT
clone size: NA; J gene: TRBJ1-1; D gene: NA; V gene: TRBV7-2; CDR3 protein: CASSLVWVDTEAFF; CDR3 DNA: TGTGCCAGCAGCTTAGTATGGGTTGACACTGAAGCTTTCTTT
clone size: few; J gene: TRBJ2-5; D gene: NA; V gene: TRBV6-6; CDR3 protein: CASRPSMQETQYF; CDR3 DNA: TGTGCCAGCAGGCCCTCGATGCAAGAGACCCAGTACTTC
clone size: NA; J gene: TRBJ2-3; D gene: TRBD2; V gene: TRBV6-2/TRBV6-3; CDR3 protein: CAINIAGDRTDTQYF; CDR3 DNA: TGTGCCATCAACATAGCGGGAGATCGCACAGATACGCAGTATTTT
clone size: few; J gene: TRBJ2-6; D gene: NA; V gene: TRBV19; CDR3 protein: CASSINQGTGANVLTF; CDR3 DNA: TGTGCCAGTAGTATAAATCAGGGGACCGGGGCCAACGTCCTGACTTTC
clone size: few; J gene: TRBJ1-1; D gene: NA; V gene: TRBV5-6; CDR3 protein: CASSLRAELNTEAFF; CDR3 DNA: TGTGCCAGCAGCTTGCGGGCGGAGTTGAACACTGAAGCTTTCTTT
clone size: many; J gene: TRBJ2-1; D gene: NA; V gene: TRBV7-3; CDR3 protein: CASSLYRMNEQFF; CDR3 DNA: TGTGCCAGCAGCTTATATCGGATGAATGAGCAGTTCTTC
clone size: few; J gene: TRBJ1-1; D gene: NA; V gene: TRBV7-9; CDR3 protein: CASSPHEAFF; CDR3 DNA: TGTGCCAGCAGCCCGCATGAAGCTTTCTTT
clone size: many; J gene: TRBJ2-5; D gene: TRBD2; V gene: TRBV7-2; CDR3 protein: CASSYLAGRSETQYF; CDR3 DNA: TGTGCCAGCAGCTACCTAGCGGGGAGGTCAGAGACCCAGTACTTC
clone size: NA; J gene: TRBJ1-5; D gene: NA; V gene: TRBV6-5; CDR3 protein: CASRSRGAQPQHF; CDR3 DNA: TGTGCCAGCAGAAGCAGGGGCGCCCAGCCCCAGCATTTT
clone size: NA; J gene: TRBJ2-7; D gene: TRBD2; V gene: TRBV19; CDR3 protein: CAGSIMGGSYEQYF; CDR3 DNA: TGTGCCGGTAGTATCATGGGCGGGAGCTACGAGCAGTACTTC
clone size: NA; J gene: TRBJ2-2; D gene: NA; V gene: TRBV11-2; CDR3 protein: CASGGRRELFF; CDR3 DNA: TGTGCCAGCGGGGGAAGGCGGGAGCTGTTTTTT
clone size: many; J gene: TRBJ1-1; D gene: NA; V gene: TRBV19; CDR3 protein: CASTLRDLEGEAFF; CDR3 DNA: TGTGCCAGTACCCTAAGGGACCTAGAGGGCGAAGCTTTCTTT
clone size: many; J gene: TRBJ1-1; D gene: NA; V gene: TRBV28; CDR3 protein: CASNSYPRTDVNTEAFF; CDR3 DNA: TGTGCCAGCAATTCTTACCCGAGGACCGATGTGAACACTGAAGCTTTCTTT
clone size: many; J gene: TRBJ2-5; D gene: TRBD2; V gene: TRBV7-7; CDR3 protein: CASSVKGAGGTQYF; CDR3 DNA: TGTGCTAGCAGCGTAAAAGGGGCGGGAGGGACCCAGTACTTC
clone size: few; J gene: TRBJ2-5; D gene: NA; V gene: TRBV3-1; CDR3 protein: CASSPQTQETQYF; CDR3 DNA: TGTGCCAGCAGCCCCCAAACCCAAGAGACCCAGTACTTC
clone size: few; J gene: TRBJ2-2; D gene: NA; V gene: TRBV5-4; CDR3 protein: CASSLGWNTGELFF; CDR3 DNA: TGTGCCAGCAGCTTGGGGTGGAACACCGGGGAGCTGTTTTTT
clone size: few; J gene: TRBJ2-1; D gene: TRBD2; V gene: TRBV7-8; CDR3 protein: CASSLSAGVPGEQFF; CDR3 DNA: TGTGCCAGCAGCTTATCAGCGGGAGTTCCGGGTGAGCAGTTCTTC
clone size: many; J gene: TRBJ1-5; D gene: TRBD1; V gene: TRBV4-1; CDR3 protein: CASSQTRQGGQPQHF; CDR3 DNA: TGCGCCAGCAGCCAAACTAGGCAGGGGGGACAGCCCCAGCATTTT
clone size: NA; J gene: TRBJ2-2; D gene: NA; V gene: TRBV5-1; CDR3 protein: CASTTGSTNTGELFF; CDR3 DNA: TGCGCCAGCACTACCGGCAGTACGAACACCGGGGAGCTGTTTTTT
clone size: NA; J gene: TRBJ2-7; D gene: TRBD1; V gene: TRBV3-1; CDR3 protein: CASSQPGTGTYEQYF; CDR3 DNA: TGTGCCAGCAGCCAACCCGGGACAGGTACCTACGAGCAGTACTTC
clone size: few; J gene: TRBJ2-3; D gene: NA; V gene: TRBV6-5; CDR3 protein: CASRLDETSTDTQYF; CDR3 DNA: TGTGCCAGCAGGCTTGACGAGACTAGCACAGATACGCAGTATTTT
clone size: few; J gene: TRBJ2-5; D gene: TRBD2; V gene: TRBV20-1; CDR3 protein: CSAKAGGKETQYF; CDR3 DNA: TGCAGTGCTAAGGCGGGGGGAAAAGAGACCCAGTACTTC
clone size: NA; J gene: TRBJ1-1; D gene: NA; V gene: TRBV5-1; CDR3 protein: CASSNRSRGNTEAFF; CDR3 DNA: TGCGCCAGCAGCAATCGTAGCAGGGGAAACACTGAAGCTTTCTTT
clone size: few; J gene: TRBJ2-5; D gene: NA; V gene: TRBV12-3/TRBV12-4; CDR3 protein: CASRVGQLQETQYF; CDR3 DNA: TGTGCCAGCAGAGTAGGCCAGCTCCAAGAGACCCAGTACTTC